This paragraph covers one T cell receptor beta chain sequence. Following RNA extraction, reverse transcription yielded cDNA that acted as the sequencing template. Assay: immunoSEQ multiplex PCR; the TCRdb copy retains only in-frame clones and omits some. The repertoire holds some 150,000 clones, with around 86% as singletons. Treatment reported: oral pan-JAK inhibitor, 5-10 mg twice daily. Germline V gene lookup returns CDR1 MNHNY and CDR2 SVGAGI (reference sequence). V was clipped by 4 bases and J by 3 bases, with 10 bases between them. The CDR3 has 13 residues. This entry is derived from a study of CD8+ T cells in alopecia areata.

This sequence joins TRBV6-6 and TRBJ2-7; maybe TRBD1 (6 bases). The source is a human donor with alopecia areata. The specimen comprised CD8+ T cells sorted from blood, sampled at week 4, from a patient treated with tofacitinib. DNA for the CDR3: TGTGCCAGCAGTTTCGGACAGCTCTACGAGCAGTACTTC. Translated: CASSFGQLYEQYF.